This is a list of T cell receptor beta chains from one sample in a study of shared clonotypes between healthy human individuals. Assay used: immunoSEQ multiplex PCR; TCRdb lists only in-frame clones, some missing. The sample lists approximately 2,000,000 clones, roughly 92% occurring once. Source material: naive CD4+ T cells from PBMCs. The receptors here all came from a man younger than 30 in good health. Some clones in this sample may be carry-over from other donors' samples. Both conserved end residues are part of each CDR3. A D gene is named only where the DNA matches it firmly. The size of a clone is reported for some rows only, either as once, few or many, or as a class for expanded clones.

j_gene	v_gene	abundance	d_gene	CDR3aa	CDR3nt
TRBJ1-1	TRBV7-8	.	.	CASSLFGQLNTEAFF	TGTGCCAGCAGCTTGTTCGGTCAGCTTAACACTGAAGCTTTCTTT
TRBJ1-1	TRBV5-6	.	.	CASSLRGPNTEAFF	TGTGCCAGCAGCTTACGGGGTCCGAACACTGAAGCTTTCTTT
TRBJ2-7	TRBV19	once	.	CASSLGAAYEQYF	TGTGCCAGTAGTTTGGGGGCGGCCTACGAGCAGTACTTC
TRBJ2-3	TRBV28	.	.	CASSHSGSSTDTQYF	TGTGCCAGCAGCCATAGCGGAAGTAGCACAGATACGCAGTATTTT
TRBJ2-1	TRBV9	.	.	CASSAPPGDSYNEQFF	TGTGCCAGCAGCGCCCCCCCAGGGGACTCCTACAATGAGCAGTTCTTC
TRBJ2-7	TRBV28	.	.	CASSPGRPPEQYF	TGTGCCAGCAGTCCGGGACGGCCCCCCGAGCAGTACTTC
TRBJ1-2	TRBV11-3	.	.	CASSLDRGHRRTGYTF	TGTGCCAGCAGCTTAGATCGTGGACACCGCCGGACCGGCTACACCTTC
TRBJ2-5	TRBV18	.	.	CASSPGTETQYF	TGTGCCAGCTCACCAGGCACGGAGACCCAGTACTTC
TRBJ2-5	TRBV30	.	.	CAWGGSPVGETQYF	TGTGCCTGGGGAGGGTCTCCCGTTGGGGAGACCCAGTACTTC
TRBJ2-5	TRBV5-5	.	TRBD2	CASSSGLQETQYF	TGTGCCAGCAGCTCGGGACTACAAGAGACCCAGTACTTC
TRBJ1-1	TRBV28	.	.	CASRDREGTTEAFF	TGTGCCAGCAGGGACCGGGAGGGGACCACTGAAGCTTTCTTT
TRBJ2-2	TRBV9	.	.	CASSVGQGANTGELFF	TGTGCCAGCAGCGTAGGGCAGGGAGCGAACACCGGGGAGCTGTTTTTT
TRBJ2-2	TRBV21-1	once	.	CASRFQGAAGELFF	TGTGCCAGCAGGTTCCAGGGGGCGGCCGGGGAGCTGTTTTTT
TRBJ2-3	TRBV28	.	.	CASSSRDTQYF	TGTGCCAGCAGTTCCAGGGATACGCAGTATTTT
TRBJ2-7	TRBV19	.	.	CASSMRDRVYEQYF	TGTGCCAGTAGTATGAGGGATAGGGTCTACGAGCAGTACTTC
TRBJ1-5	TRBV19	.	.	CASSIPNWPQHF	TGTGCCAGTAGTATACCAAATTGGCCCCAGCATTTT
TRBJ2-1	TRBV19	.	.	CASSPRLDSYNEQFF	TGTGCCAGTAGTCCCCGACTAGACTCCTACAATGAGCAGTTCTTC
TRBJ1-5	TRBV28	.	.	CASSPPRGNQPQHF	TGTGCCAGCAGCCCGCCCAGGGGCAATCAGCCCCAGCATTTT
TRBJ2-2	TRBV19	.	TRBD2	CASSIGGEPSGELFF	TGTGCCAGTAGTATCGGGGGGGAACCGTCCGGGGAGCTGTTTTTT
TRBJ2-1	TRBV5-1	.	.	CASSFGTDYNEQFF	TGCGCCAGCAGCTTCGGGACCGACTACAATGAGCAGTTCTTC
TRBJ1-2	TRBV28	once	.	CASSLYQYGYTF	TGTGCCAGCAGTTTATATCAATATGGCTACACCTTC
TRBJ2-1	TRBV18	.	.	CASSPTTWQFF	TGTGCCAGCTCACCGACTACGTGGCAGTTCTTC
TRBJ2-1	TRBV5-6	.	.	CASSLYLGHNEQFF	TGTGCCAGCAGCTTGTATCTGGGGCACAATGAGCAGTTCTTC
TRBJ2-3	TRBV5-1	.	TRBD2	CASSLWIAGGRTTYTDTQYF	TGCGCCAGCAGCTTGTGGATAGCGGGAGGCCGCACTACCTACACAGATACGCAGTATTTT
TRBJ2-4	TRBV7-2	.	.	CASSFSKGGNIQYF	TGTGCCAGCAGCTTTTCGAAGGGCGGAAACATTCAGTACTTC
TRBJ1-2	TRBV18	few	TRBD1	CASSPTGTGHGYTF	TGTGCCAGCTCACCCACCGGGACAGGGCATGGCTACACCTTC
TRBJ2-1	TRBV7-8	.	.	CASSYQGQDEQFF	TGTGCCAGCAGCTACCAGGGCCAGGATGAGCAGTTCTTC
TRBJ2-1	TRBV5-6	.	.	CASSEGRSSYNEQFF	TGTGCCAGCAGCGAGGGCAGGAGCTCCTACAATGAGCAGTTCTTC
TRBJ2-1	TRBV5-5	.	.	CASSLDRTLIGEQFF	TGTGCCAGCAGCTTGGATCGGACTTTGATAGGGGAGCAGTTCTTC
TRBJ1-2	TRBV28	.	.	CASSPDRHGYTF	TGTGCCAGCAGTCCCGACAGGCATGGCTACACCTTC
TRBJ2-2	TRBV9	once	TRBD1	CASSVTGGRSGTGELFF	TGTGCCAGCAGCGTAACAGGGGGCAGGTCGGGCACCGGGGAGCTGTTTTTT
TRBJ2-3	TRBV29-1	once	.	CSVLGGPDTQYF	TGCAGCGTTCTTGGGGGGCCAGATACGCAGTATTTT
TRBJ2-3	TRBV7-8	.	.	CASSLSPGTADTQYF	TGTGCCAGCAGCTTATCGCCGGGGACGGCAGATACGCAGTATTTT
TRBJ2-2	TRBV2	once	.	CASSSVPPGELFF	TGTGCCAGCAGTTCAGTTCCCCCCGGGGAGCTGTTTTTT
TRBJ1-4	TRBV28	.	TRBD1	CASSSLGQGISEKLFF	TGTGCCAGCAGTTCCCTGGGACAGGGGATAAGCGAAAAACTGTTTTTT
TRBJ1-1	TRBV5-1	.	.	CASSSDSSRNTEAFF	TGCGCCAGCAGCTCCGACAGCTCCAGGAACACTGAAGCTTTCTTT
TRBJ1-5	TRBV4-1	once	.	CASSQGLRGQRNQPQHF	TGCGCCAGCAGCCAAGGCCTTCGTGGACAGCGCAATCAGCCCCAGCATTTT
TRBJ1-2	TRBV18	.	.	CASSPLLLSYGYTF	TGTGCCAGCTCACCCCTCTTACTCTCCTATGGCTACACCTTC
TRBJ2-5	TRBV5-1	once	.	CASSLQGDQETQYF	TGCGCCAGCAGCTTGCAGGGAGATCAAGAGACCCAGTACTTC